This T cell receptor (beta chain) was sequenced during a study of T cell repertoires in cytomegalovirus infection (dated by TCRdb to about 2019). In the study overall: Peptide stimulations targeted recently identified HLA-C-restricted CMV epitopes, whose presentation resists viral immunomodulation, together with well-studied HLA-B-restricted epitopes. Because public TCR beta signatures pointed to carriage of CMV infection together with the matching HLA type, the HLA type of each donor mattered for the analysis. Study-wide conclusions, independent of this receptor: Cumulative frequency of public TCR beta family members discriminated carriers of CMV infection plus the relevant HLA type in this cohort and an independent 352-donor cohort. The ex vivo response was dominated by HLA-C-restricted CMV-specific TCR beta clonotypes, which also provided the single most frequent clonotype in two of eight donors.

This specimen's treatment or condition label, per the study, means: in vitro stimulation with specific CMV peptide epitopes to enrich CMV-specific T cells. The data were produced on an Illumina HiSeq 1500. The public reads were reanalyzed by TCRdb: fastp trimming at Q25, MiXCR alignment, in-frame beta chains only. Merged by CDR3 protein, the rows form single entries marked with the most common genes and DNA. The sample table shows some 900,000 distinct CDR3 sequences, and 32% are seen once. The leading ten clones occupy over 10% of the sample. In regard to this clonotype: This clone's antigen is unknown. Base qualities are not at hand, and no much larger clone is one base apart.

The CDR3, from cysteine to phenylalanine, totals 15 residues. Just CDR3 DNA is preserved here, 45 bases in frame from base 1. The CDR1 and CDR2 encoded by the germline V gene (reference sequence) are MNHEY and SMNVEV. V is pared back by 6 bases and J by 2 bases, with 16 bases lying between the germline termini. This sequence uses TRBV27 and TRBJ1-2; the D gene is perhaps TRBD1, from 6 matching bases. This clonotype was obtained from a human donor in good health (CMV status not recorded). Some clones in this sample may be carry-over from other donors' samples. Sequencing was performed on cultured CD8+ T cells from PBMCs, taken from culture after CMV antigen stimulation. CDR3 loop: CASSQWRGANYGYTF. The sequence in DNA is TGTGCCAGCAGCCAATGGCGGGGGGCAAACTATGGCTACACCTTC.